These T cell receptor beta chains were read from a single sample in a study of T-cell reconstitution after alpha-beta-depleted transplantation in children. MiXCR was run by TCRdb on the PCR reads, yielding one entry per CDR3 protein. The sample lists some 840,000 distinct CDR3 sequences, roughly 15% seen once, with approximately 5% in the top ten. Material: PBMCs, mostly from graft donor cells, obtained 360 days after TCRalphabeta/CD19-depleted stem cell transplant. The receptor set was obtained from a male patient between 5 and 17 years old who had a stem cell transplant for acute lymphoblastic leukemia, so the T cells may come from the graft donor. CDR3s include the opening cysteine and the closing phenylalanine or tryptophan.

TRBV25-1,CASGSKWVSYEQYF
TRBV12-3/TRBV12-4,CASNPTSGRVHEQFF
TRBV7-6,CASSFGFLWAGNSGANVLTF
TRBV5-1,CASSLAGVRFSDTQYF
TRBV27,CASSSRGYRPQYF
TRBV12-3/TRBV12-4,CASSSLAGGGWETQYF
TRBV29-1,CSVYRGGDEQYF
TRBV6-2/TRBV6-3,CARSQGPGHQPQHF
TRBV7-2,CASSYLAGRRTEQFF
TRBV6-2/TRBV6-3,CASSPAGSAGELFF
TRBV9,CASSVGLAGSLSYEQYF
TRBV7-9,CASNLAGAVDTQYF
TRBV7-3,CASSASGLETDTQYF
TRBV4-1,CASSQLIAIGYNEQFF
TRBV19,CASQGDSNQPQHF
TRBV7-3,CASSLTGGADTQYF
TRBV7-9,CASSPTGTQHTGELFF
TRBV12-3/TRBV12-4,CASSLVKEAKNIQYF
TRBV4-1,CASSQDHGTGDTIYF
TRBV10-3,CAISGESSYNEQFF
TRBV20-1,CSANARVQAYEQYF
TRBV12-3/TRBV12-4,CASSLLKRGADTQYF
TRBV12-3/TRBV12-4,CASSPDRAAFF
TRBV9,CASSRGLGANVLTF
TRBV9,CASSRGGLQETQYF
TRBV7-2,CASTRASGSRDEQFF
TRBV11-1,CASSLGAHLSGIQETQYF
TRBV20-1,CSATGTSGIDEQFF
TRBV7-9,CASSPLGAKNIQYF
TRBV7-8,CASSIYPAGIYNEQFF
TRBV4-1,CASSHPLGPSNQPQHF